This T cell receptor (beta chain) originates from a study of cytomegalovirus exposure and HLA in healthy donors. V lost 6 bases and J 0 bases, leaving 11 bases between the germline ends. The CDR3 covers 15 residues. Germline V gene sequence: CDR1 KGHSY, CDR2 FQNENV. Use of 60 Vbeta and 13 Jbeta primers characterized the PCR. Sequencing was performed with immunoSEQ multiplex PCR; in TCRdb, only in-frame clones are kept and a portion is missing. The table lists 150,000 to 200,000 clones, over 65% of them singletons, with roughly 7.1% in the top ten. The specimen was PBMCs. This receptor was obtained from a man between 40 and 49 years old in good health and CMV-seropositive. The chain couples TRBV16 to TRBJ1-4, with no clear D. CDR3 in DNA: TGTGCCAGCAGGCCTACAGCTGCAACTAATGAAAAACTGTTTTTT. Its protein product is CASRPTAATNEKLFF. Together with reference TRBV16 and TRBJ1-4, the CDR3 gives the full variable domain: GEEVAQTPKHLVRGEGQKAKLYCAPIKGHSYVFWYQQVLKNEFKFLISFQNENVFDETGMPKERFSAKCLPNSPCSLEIQATKLEDSAVYFCASRPTAATNEKLFFGSGTQLSVL.